The rows below give T cell receptor beta chains drawn from one sample of a study of T-cell reconstitution after alpha-beta-depleted transplantation in children. One entry per CDR3 protein, called by TCRdb with MiXCR from the PCR reads. This table has some 300,000 distinct CDR3 sequences, around 9.1% appearing once. The sample consisted of PBMCs, taken before TCRalphabeta/CD19-depleted stem cell transplant. The receptors here all came from a boy under three years old with acute myeloid leukemia, due to receive a stem cell transplant. CDR3s include the opening cysteine and the closing phenylalanine or tryptophan. D genes are given only for firm matches. Part of the rows lack a size; the others show once, few, many or a class for expanded clones.

d_gene	v_gene	j_gene	abundance	CDR3nt	CDR3aa
TRBD2	TRBV7-2	TRBJ2-5	many	TGTGCCAGCAGCCGCGGGCCAGCGGGGGGGCGAGAGACCCAGTACTTC	CASSRGPAGGRETQYF
.	TRBV7-9	TRBJ1-3	many	TGTGCCAGCAGCTTAGGAGGGCTCCTAAACACCATATATTTT	CASSLGGLLNTIYF
TRBD1	TRBV5-1	TRBJ2-7	many	TGCGCCAGCAGCCGGGGACAGGGGGACGAGCAGTACTTC	CASSRGQGDEQYF
.	TRBV6-2/TRBV6-3	TRBJ2-5	.	TGTGCCAGCACTCTTTCGGGGGGCTTCCGTCAAGAGACCCAGTACTTC	CASTLSGGFRQETQYF
.	TRBV20-1	TRBJ1-6	many	TGCAGTGCCAGTAGGGGTTCACCCCTCCACTTT	CSASRGSPLHF
TRBD2	TRBV11-2	TRBJ2-6	many	TGTGCCAGCAGCGCACTAGCGGGAGTCTTCCCTGGGGCCAACGTCCTGACTTTC	CASSALAGVFPGANVLTF
.	TRBV9	TRBJ2-1	many	TGTGCCAGCACATCGGGGCTTCCCCCTAATGAGCAGTTCTTC	CASTSGLPPNEQFF
.	TRBV28	TRBJ1-2	many	TGTGCCAGCAGTTTCGAACCCGGGGCTAACTATGGCTACACCTTC	CASSFEPGANYGYTF
.	TRBV7-2	TRBJ1-1	many	TGTGCCAGCAGCCCTAACAGATACACTGAAGCTTTCTTT	CASSPNRYTEAFF
TRBD2	TRBV28	TRBJ2-4	.	TGTGCCAGCAGTTTAGGTAGCGGGAGAGCCAAAAACATTCAGTACTTC	CASSLGSGRAKNIQYF
.	TRBV3-1	TRBJ1-5	many	TGTGCCAGCAGCCAAGATTATGGGGGTAATCAGCCCCAGCATTTT	CASSQDYGGNQPQHF